This record covers a single T cell receptor beta chain. This entry belongs to a study of shared clonotypes between healthy human individuals. Genomic DNA from each subset was divided evenly over several immunoSEQ plates. Replicate PCRs from sorted subsets contained roughly 200 ng DNA, which is 30,000 to 35,000 T cell genomes. The method was immunoSEQ multiplex PCR; TCRdb's version includes in-frame clones alone and lacks a portion of them. The repertoire holds about 580,000 clones, with nearly 98% as singletons. The naive CD8 population came from CD45RO-negative cells selected for CCR7, without terminally differentiated effector memory CD45RA+ cells. The germline gives CDR1 SGHTS, CDR2 YDEGEE. CDR3 length: 15 amino acids. V was pared by 6 bases and J by 0 bases, with 13 bases between.

V gene TRBV5-8 combines with J gene TRBJ1-5; D remains ambiguous. The sequence was collected from a man aged 25 to 40 in good health. The sample consisted of naive CD8+ T cells sorted from blood. The CDR3 here is CASTKTENSNQPQHF. In DNA, the CDR3 is TGTGCCAGCACCAAGACGGAAAATAGCAATCAGCCCCAGCATTTT.